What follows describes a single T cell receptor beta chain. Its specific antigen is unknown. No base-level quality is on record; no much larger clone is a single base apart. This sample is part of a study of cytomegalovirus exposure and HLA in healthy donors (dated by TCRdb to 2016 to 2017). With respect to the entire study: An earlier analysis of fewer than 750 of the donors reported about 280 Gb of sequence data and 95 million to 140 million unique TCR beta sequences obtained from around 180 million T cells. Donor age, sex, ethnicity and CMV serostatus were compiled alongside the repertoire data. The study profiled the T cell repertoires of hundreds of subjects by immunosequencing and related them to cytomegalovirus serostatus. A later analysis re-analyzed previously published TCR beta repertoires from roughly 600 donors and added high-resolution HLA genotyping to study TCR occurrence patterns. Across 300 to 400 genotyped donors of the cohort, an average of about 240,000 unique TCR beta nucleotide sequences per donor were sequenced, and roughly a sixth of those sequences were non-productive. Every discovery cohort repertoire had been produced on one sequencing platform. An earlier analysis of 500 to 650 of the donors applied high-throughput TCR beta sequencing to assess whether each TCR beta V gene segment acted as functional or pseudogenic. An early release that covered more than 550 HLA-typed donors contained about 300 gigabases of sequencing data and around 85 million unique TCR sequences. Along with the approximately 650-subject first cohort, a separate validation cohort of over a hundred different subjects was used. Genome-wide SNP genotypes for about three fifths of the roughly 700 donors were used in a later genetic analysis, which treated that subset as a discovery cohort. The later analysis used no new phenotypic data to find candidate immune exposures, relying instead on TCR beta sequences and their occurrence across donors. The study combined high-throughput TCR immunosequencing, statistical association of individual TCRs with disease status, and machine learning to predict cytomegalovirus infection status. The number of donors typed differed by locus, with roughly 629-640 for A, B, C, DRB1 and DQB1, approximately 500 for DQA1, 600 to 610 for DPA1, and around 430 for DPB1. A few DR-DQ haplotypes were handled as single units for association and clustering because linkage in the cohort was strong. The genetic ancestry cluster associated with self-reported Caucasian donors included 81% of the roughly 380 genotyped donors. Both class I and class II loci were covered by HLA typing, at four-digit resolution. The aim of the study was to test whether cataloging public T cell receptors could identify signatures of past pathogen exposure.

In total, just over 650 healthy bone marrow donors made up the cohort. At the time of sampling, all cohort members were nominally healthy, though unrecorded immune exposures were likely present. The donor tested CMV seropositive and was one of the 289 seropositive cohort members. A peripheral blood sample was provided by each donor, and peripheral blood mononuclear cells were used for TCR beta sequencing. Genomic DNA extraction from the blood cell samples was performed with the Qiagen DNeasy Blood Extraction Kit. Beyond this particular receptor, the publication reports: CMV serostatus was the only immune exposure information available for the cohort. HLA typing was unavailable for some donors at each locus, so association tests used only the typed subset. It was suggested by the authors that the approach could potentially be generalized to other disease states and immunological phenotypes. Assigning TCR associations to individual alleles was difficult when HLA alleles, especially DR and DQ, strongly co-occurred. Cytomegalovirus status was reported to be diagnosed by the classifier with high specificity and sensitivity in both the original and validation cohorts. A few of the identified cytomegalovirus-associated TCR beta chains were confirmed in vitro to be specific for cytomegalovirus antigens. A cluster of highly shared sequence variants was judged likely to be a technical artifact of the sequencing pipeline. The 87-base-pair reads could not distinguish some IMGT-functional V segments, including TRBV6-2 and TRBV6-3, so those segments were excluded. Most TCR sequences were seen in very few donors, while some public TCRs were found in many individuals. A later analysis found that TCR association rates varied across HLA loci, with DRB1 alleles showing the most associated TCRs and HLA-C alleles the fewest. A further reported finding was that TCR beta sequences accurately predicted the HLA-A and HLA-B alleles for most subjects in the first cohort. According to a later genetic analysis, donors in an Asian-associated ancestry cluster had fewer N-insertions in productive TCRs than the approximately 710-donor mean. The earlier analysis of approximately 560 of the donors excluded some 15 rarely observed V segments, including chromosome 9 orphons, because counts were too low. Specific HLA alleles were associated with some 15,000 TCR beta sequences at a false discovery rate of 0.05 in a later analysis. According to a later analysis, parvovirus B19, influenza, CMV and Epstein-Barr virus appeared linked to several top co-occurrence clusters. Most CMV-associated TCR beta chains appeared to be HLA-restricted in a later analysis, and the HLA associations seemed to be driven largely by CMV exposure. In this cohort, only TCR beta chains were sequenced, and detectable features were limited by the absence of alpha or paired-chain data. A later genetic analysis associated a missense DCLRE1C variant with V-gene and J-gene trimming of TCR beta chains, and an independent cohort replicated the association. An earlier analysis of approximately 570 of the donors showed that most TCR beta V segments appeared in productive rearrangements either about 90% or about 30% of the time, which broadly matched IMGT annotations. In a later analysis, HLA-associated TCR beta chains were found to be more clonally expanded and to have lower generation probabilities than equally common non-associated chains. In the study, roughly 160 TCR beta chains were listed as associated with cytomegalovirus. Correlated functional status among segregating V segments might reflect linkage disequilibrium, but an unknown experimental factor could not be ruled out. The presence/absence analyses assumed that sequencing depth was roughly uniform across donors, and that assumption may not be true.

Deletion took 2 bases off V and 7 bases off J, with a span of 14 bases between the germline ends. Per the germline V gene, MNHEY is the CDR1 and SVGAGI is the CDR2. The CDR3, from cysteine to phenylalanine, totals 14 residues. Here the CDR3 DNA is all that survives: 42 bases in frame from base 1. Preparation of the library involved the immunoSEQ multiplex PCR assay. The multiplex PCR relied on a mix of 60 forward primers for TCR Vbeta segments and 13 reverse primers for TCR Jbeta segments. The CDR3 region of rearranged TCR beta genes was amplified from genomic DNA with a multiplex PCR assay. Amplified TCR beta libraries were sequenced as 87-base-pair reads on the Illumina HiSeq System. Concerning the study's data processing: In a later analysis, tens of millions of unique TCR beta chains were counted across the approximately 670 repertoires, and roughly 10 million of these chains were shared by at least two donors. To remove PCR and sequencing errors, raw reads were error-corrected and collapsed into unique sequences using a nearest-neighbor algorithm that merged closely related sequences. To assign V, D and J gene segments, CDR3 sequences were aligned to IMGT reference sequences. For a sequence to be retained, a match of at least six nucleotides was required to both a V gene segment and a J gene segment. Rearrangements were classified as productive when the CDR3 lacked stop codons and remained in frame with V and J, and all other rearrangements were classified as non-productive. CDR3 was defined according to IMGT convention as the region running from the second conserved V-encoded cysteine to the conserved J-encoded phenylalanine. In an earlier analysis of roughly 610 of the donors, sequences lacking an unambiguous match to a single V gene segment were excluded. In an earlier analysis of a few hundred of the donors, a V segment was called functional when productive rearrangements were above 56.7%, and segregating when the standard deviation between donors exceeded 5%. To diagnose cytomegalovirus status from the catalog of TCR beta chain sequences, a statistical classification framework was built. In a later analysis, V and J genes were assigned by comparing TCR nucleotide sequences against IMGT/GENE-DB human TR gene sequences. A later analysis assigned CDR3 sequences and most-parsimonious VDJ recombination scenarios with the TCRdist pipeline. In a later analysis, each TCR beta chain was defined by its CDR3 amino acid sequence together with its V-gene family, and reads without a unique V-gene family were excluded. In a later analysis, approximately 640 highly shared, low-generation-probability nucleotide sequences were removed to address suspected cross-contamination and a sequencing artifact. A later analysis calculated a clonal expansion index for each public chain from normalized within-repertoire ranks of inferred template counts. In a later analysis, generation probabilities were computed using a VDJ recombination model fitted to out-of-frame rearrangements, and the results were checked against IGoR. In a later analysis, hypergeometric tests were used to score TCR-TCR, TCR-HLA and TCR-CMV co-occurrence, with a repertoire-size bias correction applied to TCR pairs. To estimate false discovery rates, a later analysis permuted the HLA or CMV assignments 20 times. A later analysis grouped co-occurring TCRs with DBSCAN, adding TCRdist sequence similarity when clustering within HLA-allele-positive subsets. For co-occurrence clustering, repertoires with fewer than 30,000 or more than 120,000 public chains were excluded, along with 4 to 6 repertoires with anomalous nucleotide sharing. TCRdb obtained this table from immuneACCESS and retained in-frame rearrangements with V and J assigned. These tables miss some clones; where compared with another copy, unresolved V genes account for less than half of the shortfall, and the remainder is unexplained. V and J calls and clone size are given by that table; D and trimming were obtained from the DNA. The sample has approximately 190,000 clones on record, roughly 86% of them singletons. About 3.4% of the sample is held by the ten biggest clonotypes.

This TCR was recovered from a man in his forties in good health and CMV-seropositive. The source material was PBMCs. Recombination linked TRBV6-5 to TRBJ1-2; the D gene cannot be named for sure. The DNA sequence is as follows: TGTGCCAGCAGTTACGGGCCAGTGGGAGGTGGCTACACCTTC. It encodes CASSYGPVGGGYTF.